This TCR beta chain was profiled in a study of graft-versus-host responses after intestinal transplantation. Study context: Anti-thymocyte globulin induction was given to all recipients, followed by tacrolimus and steroids for 2 to 3 years. Study-level points and caveats: Among circulating GvH clones, peak levels were associated with early post-transplant declines in HvG clones. The authors found GvH clones in recipient marrow, some appearing first in ileum or blood.

Repertoires were generated with immunoSEQ multiplex PCR, while TCRdb's copy carries only in-frame clones and drops some. The sample has tens of thousands of clones, roughly 90% seen once. Details on this clone: As yet, its antigen is unknown.

This receptor was identified in a human donor who received an intestinal transplant. Sequenced here: unstimulated CD4+ T cells sorted from spleen or lymph node cells, sampled before intestinal transplant.

CDR3 in DNA: TGTGCCAGCATTTCCCAGCGGCCCTCCTACAATGAGCAGTTCTTC. It translates to CASISQRPSYNEQFF. V and J are TRBV6-1 and TRBJ2-1; D possibly corresponds to TRBD2 (5 bases). Germline loops: CDR1 MNHNS, CDR2 SASEGT. Between the trimmed V and J ends, which lost 7 bases and 0 bases, there was a span of 13 bases. The CDR3 sequence is 15 residues long.